This T cell receptor (beta chain) was sequenced for a study of identical twins. This clonotype was seen a few times. Its antigen remains unidentified. Study conclusions and caveats: Alpha sequences that were out-of-frame and twin-shared showed an excess of low generation probability.

A single record per CDR3 protein comes from TCRdb applying MiXCR to the 5' RACE reads. The sample yields around 1.7 million distinct CDR3 sequences, about 32% seen once. The V gene lost 0 bases and the J gene lost 2 bases, with 10 bases spanning the gap. In germline, CDR1 is SGDLS, CDR2 YYNGEE. This CDR3 is built from 15 residues. The sequence was collected from a newborn girl in good health. Sequences were obtained from cord blood. This chain links TRBV9 with TRBJ2-3; tentative D call: TRBD2 (5 bases). The CDR3 DNA reads as TGTGCCAGCAGCGTAGGGACTCGTATCACAGATACGCAGTATTTT. Its translation is CASSVGTRITDTQYF.